A selection of T cell receptor beta chains follows, all from one sample in a study of T cell repertoires in cytomegalovirus infection. Their specific antigens are unknown. Via MiXCR, TCRdb re-called the reads, giving one row per CDR3 protein. The sample includes roughly 990,000 distinct CDR3 sequences, roughly 31% of them seen just once. The input for sequencing was cultured CD8+ T cells from PBMCs, taken from culture after CMV antigen stimulation. These TCRs come from a human donor in good health (CMV status not recorded). Some clones in this sample may be carry-over from other donors' samples. The CDR3 runs from the conserved cysteine through the conserved F or W. The D gene is left open where the match is weak. Rows may omit the clone size; those that give it use once, few, many or a size class.

cdr3_nt cdr3_aa j_call d_call clone_size v_call
TGTGCCAGCAGCCAAGATAGCGACTACAATGAGCAGTTCTTC CASSQDSDYNEQFF TRBJ2-1 NA NA TRBV3-1
TGTGCCAGCAGCGCCCGACTAGCGGCAACCTACAATGAGCAGTTCTTC CASSARLAATYNEQFF TRBJ2-1 TRBD2 many TRBV7-9
TGTGCCAGCAGCTTGTGGGGACAGGGGGAAGATACGCAGTATTTT CASSLWGQGEDTQYF TRBJ2-3 TRBD1 NA TRBV7-9
TGTGCCAGTAGTCCCGAGCGGGGGCCTTCTCGAATTCATACCAAAAACATTCAGTACTTC CASSPERGPSRIHTKNIQYF TRBJ2-4 TRBD2 NA TRBV19
TGCGCCAGCAGCCAAGGATGGGGGGATCCCTACGAGCAGTACTTC CASSQGWGDPYEQYF TRBJ2-7 NA NA TRBV4-1
TGTGCCAGCAGCCGGGGACTAGCGGGGGGGAATGAGCAGTTCTTC CASSRGLAGGNEQFF TRBJ2-1 TRBD2 many TRBV7-6
TGCAGTGCTAGAGGGGAGACAGGGGTCGCAGATACGCAGTATTTT CSARGETGVADTQYF TRBJ2-3 TRBD1 NA TRBV20-1
TGTGCCACCAGCAAACTAGCGGGGGGTCCCCAAGAGACCCAGTACTTC CATSKLAGGPQETQYF TRBJ2-5 TRBD2 NA TRBV15
TGCAGTGCTAGCCGTAGGGAGTATGGGTGGGAGCTGTTTTTT CSASRREYGWELFF TRBJ2-2 NA few TRBV20-1
TGTGCCAGCAGTTTCGGACAGGCAGATACGCAGTATTTT CASSFGQADTQYF TRBJ2-3 TRBD1 few TRBV12-3/TRBV12-4
TGTGCCAGCAGCCACGGGGCTACCCAGGATACGCAGTATTTT CASSHGATQDTQYF TRBJ2-3 NA NA TRBV7-2
TGTGCCAGCAGTTTGACTAGCGGGGGGGCGGAGACCCAGAACTTC CASSLTSGGAETQNF TRBJ2-5 TRBD2 NA TRBV28
TGTGCCACCAGCGGGGGGACAGGGGGCATGGAGACCCAGTACTTC CATSGGTGGMETQYF TRBJ2-5 TRBD1 few TRBV15
TGCGCCAGCAGCACTCCCGGACAGGGCACCGGGGAGCTGTTTTTT CASSTPGQGTGELFF TRBJ2-2 TRBD1 NA TRBV4-1
TGTGCCAGCATAAAGCGGGGCGCGAACACCGGGGAGCTGTTTTTT CASIKRGANTGELFF TRBJ2-2 TRBD2 few TRBV2
TGTGCCAGCCTAGTTAGCTTCCATTCGTCGACCGGGGAGCTGTTTTTT CASLVSFHSSTGELFF TRBJ2-2 NA NA TRBV27
TGTGCCAGCAGTTACAGCCGACTAGCGGGGCAAGAGACCCAGTACTTC CASSYSRLAGQETQYF TRBJ2-5 TRBD2 NA TRBV27
TGTGCCAGCAGTTCGACTAATCGCGTAGGGGATGGGGCCAACGTCCTGACTTTC CASSSTNRVGDGANVLTF TRBJ2-6 NA NA TRBV6-5
TGCAGTGCTTCCCGGGACATCGCCTCAAATAGCAATCAGCCCCAGCATTTT CSASRDIASNSNQPQHF TRBJ1-5 NA NA TRBV20-1
TGTGCCAGCAGCCCTTCGACGGTCTACAATGAGCAGTTCTTC CASSPSTVYNEQFF TRBJ2-1 NA many TRBV7-8
TGCGCCAGCTCTACCCGAGATCTGATGAACACTGAAGCTTTCTTT CASSTRDLMNTEAFF TRBJ1-1 NA NA TRBV4-1
TGTGCCAACAGCTCGAAGGGACCGGGGGGAAACACCATATATTTT CANSSKGPGGNTIYF TRBJ1-3 NA NA TRBV13
TGTGCCAGCAGTTCCCTCGGAGGGGGCCCAACCTACGAGCAGTACTTC CASSSLGGGPTYEQYF TRBJ2-7 NA NA TRBV27
TGCGCCAGCACCCCAACCCGGGACAAGGCTAACTATGGCTACACCTTC CASTPTRDKANYGYTF TRBJ1-2 NA once TRBV5-1
TGTGCCAGCAGCCCATTATCGGGGGCTGGCAATCAGCCCCAGCATTTT CASSPLSGAGNQPQHF TRBJ1-5 NA few TRBV7-8
TGTGCCAGCAGTGAAGGAGGGGCCGCTGGGGCCAACGTCCTGACTTTC CASSEGGAAGANVLTF TRBJ2-6 NA few TRBV2
TGCGCCAGCAGCCAAGTCCCTCCTAGCGGGGGGGAAGAGACCCAGTACTTC CASSQVPPSGGEETQYF TRBJ2-5 TRBD2 NA TRBV4-1
TGTGCCAGCAGCTATACTAGCGGGGGGGCAAGGCCAGATACGCAGTATTTT CASSYTSGGARPDTQYF TRBJ2-3 TRBD2 NA TRBV7-2
TGTGCCAGCAGCTCTTCAGGGTCCCGAGCCCAGCATTTT CASSSSGSRAQHF TRBJ1-5 NA many TRBV7-6
TGTGCCAGCAGTCTCGACCATAGCACAGATACGCAGTATTTT CASSLDHSTDTQYF TRBJ2-3 NA NA TRBV6-8
TGTGCCACCAGTGATGCCCGGGCCCCCTACAATGAGCAGTTCTTC CATSDARAPYNEQFF TRBJ2-1 NA NA TRBV24-1
TGTGCCAGTAGGACGGCCGGAGAGCCCCAGCATTTT CASRTAGEPQHF TRBJ1-5 NA many TRBV7-2
TGCGCCAGCAGCCAAGATGGGTTGAGGATTCCCCAGGGAACCCCGCCATGGAGCACAGATACGCAGTATTTT CASSQDGLRIPQGTPPWSTDTQYF TRBJ2-3 NA NA TRBV4-3
TGTGCCAGCAGTTCACCGTGGGACAGGGAGGAAAAACTGTTTTTT CASSSPWDREEKLFF TRBJ1-4 TRBD1 NA TRBV27
TGTGCCAGCAGCCTACTAGGACGGGGGGGCAGCACAGATACGCAGTATTTT CASSLLGRGGSTDTQYF TRBJ2-3 TRBD2 many TRBV7-2
TGTGCCTCTGGGACAGGGGGTTCACCCCTCCACTTT CASGTGGSPLHF TRBJ1-6 TRBD1 NA TRBV10-3
TGCAGTGGGAGCGGGGGGGAGATGAGCTCCTACAATGAGCAGTTCTTC CSGSGGEMSSYNEQFF TRBJ2-1 TRBD2 NA TRBV20-1
TGTGCCAGCAGCTTAACGGGGGGGCACAATGAGCAGTTCTTC CASSLTGGHNEQFF TRBJ2-1 TRBD2 many TRBV7-2
TGTGCCAGCAGCCCCATACCTAAAAGCGACACTGAAGCTTTCTTT CASSPIPKSDTEAFF TRBJ1-1 NA many TRBV7-6
TGCAGTGCTAGACCACGGACAGGGGTTTCGCAAGAGACCCAGTACTTC CSARPRTGVSQETQYF TRBJ2-5 TRBD1 NA TRBV20-1
TGCGCCAGCAGCCGAATTGGCACCGGGGAGCTGTTTTTT CASSRIGTGELFF TRBJ2-2 NA NA TRBV4-3
TGTGCCAGCAGTTCCCGGGACAGGGTCTTTCAGCCCCAGCATTTT CASSSRDRVFQPQHF TRBJ1-5 TRBD1 few TRBV12-3/TRBV12-4
TGTGCCAGCAGATCACAGGGTTATGAGCAGTTCTTC CASRSQGYEQFF TRBJ2-1 NA few TRBV7-9
TGTGCCAGCAGCCTCGAAGGGTTCCGGCTCAATGAGCAGTTCTTC CASSLEGFRLNEQFF TRBJ2-1 NA many TRBV7-8
TGTGCCAGCAGTGAAGGTCGGATCTTTGAAGCTTTCTTT CASSEGRIFEAFF TRBJ1-1 NA NA TRBV6-1
TGTGCCAGCAGCCAAGTTGTTTTCCTGGGGAATTCACCCCTCCACTTT CASSQVVFLGNSPLHF TRBJ1-6 NA NA TRBV4-1
TGTGCCAGCAGCTCCAGCCGGGACAGGGCGTATGGCTACACCTTC CASSSSRDRAYGYTF TRBJ1-2 TRBD1 many TRBV7-2
TGTGCCAGCAGCTTAGGGATGGTCACAAATGAGCAGTTCTTC CASSLGMVTNEQFF TRBJ2-1 NA many TRBV7-2
TGTGCCAGCAGCTTAGAAACAGGCCTCCAAGAGACCCAGTACTTC CASSLETGLQETQYF TRBJ2-5 NA many TRBV7-9
TGTGCCAGCAAGGGTCGATATACAGATACGCAGTATTTT CASKGRYTDTQYF TRBJ2-3 NA NA TRBV6-1
TGTGCCAGCAGCGATAGGGACAGACCCTACAATGAGCAGTTCTTC CASSDRDRPYNEQFF TRBJ2-1 TRBD1 few TRBV7-9
TGTGCCAGCAGCTTAGAGGGGGTTACAGATACGCAGTATTTT CASSLEGVTDTQYF TRBJ2-3 NA many TRBV7-2
TGTGCCAGCGCCATGCCTACTCCGGGGACAGGGTCCCCTGGGGAGCTGTTTTTT CASAMPTPGTGSPGELFF TRBJ2-2 TRBD1 many TRBV7-9
TGTGCTAGTGGTTTGGCGGGACTGGGACAGGTAAACAATGAGCAGTTCTTC CASGLAGLGQVNNEQFF TRBJ2-1 TRBD1 NA TRBV12-5
TGCAGTGCTCCTCGGGCTAGCAGTGGATACTACGAGCAGTACTTC CSAPRASSGYYEQYF TRBJ2-7 NA few TRBV20-1
TGTGCCAGCAGTTTAGGGGCGGGGCTAGCGGGGGTGGGCGAGCAGTACTTC CASSLGAGLAGVGEQYF TRBJ2-7 TRBD2 once TRBV27
TGTGCCAGCACCGCCGGGGGTGGCACTGAAGCTTTCTTT CASTAGGGTEAFF TRBJ1-1 NA few TRBV27
TGTGCCAGCAGCGTCGACAGCGTACCAAACTATGGCTACACCTTC CASSVDSVPNYGYTF TRBJ1-2 NA NA TRBV9
TGTGCCACCAGCACCGGACCGCCTCAGAGCTCCTACAATGAGCAGTTCTTC CATSTGPPQSSYNEQFF TRBJ2-1 NA NA TRBV15